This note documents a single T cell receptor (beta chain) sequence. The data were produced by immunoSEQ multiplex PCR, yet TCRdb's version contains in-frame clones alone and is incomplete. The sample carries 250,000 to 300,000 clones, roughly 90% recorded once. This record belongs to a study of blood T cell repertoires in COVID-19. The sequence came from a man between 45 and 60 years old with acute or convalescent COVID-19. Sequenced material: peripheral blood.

CDR3 DNA: TGTGCCAGCTCCCCGGGAGTAGCGGGGGCCACAGATACGCAGTATTTT. Protein: CASSPGVAGATDTQYF. The chain has TRBV18 and TRBJ2-3, with TRBD2 identical over 9 bases. CDR3 length equals 16 residues. V gave up 6 bases and J gave up 2 bases; unmatched junction bases: 9. The germline V gene encodes CDR1 KGHSH and CDR2 LQKENI.